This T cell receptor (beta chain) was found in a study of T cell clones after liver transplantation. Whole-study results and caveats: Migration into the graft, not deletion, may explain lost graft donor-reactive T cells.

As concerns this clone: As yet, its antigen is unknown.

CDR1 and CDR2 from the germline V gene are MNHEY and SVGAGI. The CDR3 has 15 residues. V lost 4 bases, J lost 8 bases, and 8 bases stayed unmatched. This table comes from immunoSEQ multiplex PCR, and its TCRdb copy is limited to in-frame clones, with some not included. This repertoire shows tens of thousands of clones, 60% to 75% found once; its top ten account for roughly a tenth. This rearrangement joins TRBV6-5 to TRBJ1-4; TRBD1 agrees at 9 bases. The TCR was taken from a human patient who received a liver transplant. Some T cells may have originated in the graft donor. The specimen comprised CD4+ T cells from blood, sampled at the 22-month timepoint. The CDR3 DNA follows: TGTGCCAGCAGTTCTTGGACAGGGGAGGGAGAAAAACTGTTTTTT. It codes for CASSSWTGEGEKLFF.